Presented here are 20 T cell receptor beta chains from one specimen sequenced in a study of cytomegalovirus exposure and HLA in healthy donors. The study ran its PCR with 60 Vbeta and 13 Jbeta primers. Assay used: immunoSEQ multiplex PCR; TCRdb lists only in-frame clones, some missing. Among roughly 27,000 clones listed, roughly 66% were seen once. The sequencing sample was made of PBMCs. The receptors come from a male donor in good health and CMV-seropositive.

This chain links TRBV6-5 with TRBJ1-2; TRBD1 might be the D (6 bases). The CDR3 spans 14 residues. In germline, CDR1 is MNHEY, CDR2 SVGAGI. Trimming removed 5 bases from V and 4 bases from J, with 14 bases in between. CDR3 amino acids: CASSQYRALYGYTF. The CDR3 DNA reads as TGTGCCAGCAGTCAGTACAGGGCTCTCTATGGCTACACCTTC.

The table lists this clone with a few counts. The chain uses TRBV28 and TRBJ2-3, with 15 nucleotides matching TRBD2. With V trimmed by 4 bases and J by 7 bases, 6 bases remained unmatched. This CDR3 contains 16 residues. Germline V gene sequence: CDR1 MDHEN, CDR2 SYDVKM. This CDR3 reads CASSSLGTSGGNTQYF. CDR3 DNA sequence: TGTGCCAGCAGTTCACTCGGGACTAGCGGGGGGAATACGCAGTATTTT.

V usage is TRBV19 and J usage is TRBJ1-1; D remains ambiguous. V lost 6 bases and J lost 0, with 14 bases in between. The germline V gene has CDR1 LNHDA and CDR2 SQIVND (reference sequence). The CDR3 is 15 amino acids. The DNA for the CDR3 is TGTGCCAGTAGGGGTGAGGGATTATTGAACACTGAAGCTTTCTTT. Its translation is CASRGEGLLNTEAFF.

This clone was counted only a few times. The chain couples TRBV28 to TRBJ1-4; perhaps TRBD1 as D (6 bases). Germline V gives CDR1 MDHEN, CDR2 SYDVKM. Trimming shortened V by 6 bases and J by 6 bases, and 17 bases separated the two germline ends. This CDR3 has 15 amino acids. The chain's CDR3 is CASRPGGGEYEKLFF. CDR3 coding DNA: TGTGCCAGCAGGCCCGGAGGGGGGGAATATGAAAAACTGTTTTTT.

The chain recombines TRBV28 with TRBJ1-5; D is perhaps TRBD1 (6 bases). V was shortened by 0 bases and J by 7 bases, with 13 bases between the two germline ends. Germline lookup yields CDR1 MDHEN and CDR2 SYDVKM. The CDR3 sequence is 15 residues long. DNA of the CDR3: TGTGCCAGCAGTTTATGGGGGGCTTCCGAACAGCCCCAGCATTTT. Translated, it gives CASSLWGASEQPQHF.

The chain carries TRBV6-5 and TRBJ1-4; D unresolved. Germline V gives CDR1 MNHEY, CDR2 SVGAGI. Deletions cut 2 bases from V and 5 bases from J, with 6 bases between. This CDR3 has 13 residues. The CDR3 reads CASSYRENEKLFF. For the CDR3, the DNA is TGTGCCAGCAGTTACAGGGAGAATGAAAAACTGTTTTTT.

The chain couples TRBV18 to TRBJ2-2; 10 bases match TRBD1. With 3 bases clipped from V and 2 bases from J, the junction kept 3 bases outside the gene matches. This CDR3 has 16 amino acids. The germline CDR1 and CDR2 sequences are KGHSH and LQKENI. The CDR3 loop reads CASSPRDRGNTGELFF. For the CDR3, the DNA is TGTGCCAGCTCACCTCGGGACAGGGGAAACACCGGGGAGCTGTTTTTT.

This chain links TRBV7-2 with TRBJ1-6; TRBD1 matches at 8 bases. V gave up 3 bases and J gave up 6 bases; unmatched junction bases: 4. Looked up from germline, CDR1 is SGHTA and CDR2 is FQGNSA. The CDR3 loop spans 15 amino acids. CDR3 nucleotide sequence: TGTGCCAGCAGCTTTGGAGACAGGGGTAATTCACCCCTCCACTTT. Amino acid sequence: CASSFGDRGNSPLHF.

The count of this clone is one. V gene TRBV4-2 combines with J gene TRBJ1-2; 8 nucleotides agree with TRBD1. The CDR3 runs 15 residues. CDR1 and CDR2 from the germline V gene are LGHNA and YNFKEQ. V shed 0 bases, J shed 7 bases, and the junction held 7 bases outside the gene matches. The CDR3 nucleotides read TGTGCCAGCAGCCAAGATAGGACAGGGTCCGCTGGCTACACCTTC. It codes for CASSQDRTGSAGYTF.

In its sample, this clone was seen once. The chain couples TRBV10-2 to TRBJ1-1; maybe TRBD1 (5 bases). CDR1 and CDR2 (germline): WSHSY, SAAADI. V dropped 2 bases and J dropped 3 bases, with 10 bases sitting between them. The CDR3 covers 14 residues. This CDR3 is CASSEQGSYTEAFF. The CDR3 nucleotides are TGCGCCAGCAGTGAGCAGGGCTCATACACTGAAGCTTTCTTT.

This clone was found a few times. The chain recombines TRBV11-2 with TRBJ1-6; D is ambiguous. The V and J ends lost 2 bases and 10 bases respectively, with 18 bases between them. The germline V gene has CDR1 SGHAT and CDR2 FQNNGV. There are 16 residues in the CDR3. DNA of the CDR3: TGTGCCAGCAGCTTATGGACCTTTTCGGGAGGATCACCCCTCCACTTT. It encodes CASSLWTFSGGSPLHF.

The chain recombines TRBV30 with TRBJ1-2; D is perhaps TRBD1 (6 bases). Trimming cost V 4 bases and J 0 bases, with 12 bases left between them. This CDR3 is 14 amino acids long. Germline V gene lookup returns CDR1 GTSNPN and CDR2 SVGIG (reference sequence). CDR3: CAWNRELANYGYTF. The CDR3 DNA reads TGTGCCTGGAACAGGGAGTTAGCTAACTATGGCTACACCTTC.

CDR3 sequence: CASSQGTGGDIQYF. CDR3 DNA sequence: TGCGCCAGCAGCCAAGGGACAGGGGGTGACATTCAGTACTTC. The chain employs TRBV4-1 and TRBJ2-4; 10 bases line up with TRBD1. J lost 8 bases, V lost 1 base, and 2 bases had no gene match. The CDR3 contains 14 residues. Germline values: CDR1 MGHRA, CDR2 YSYEKL.

The CDR3 nucleotides read TGTGCCAGCAGTGTTCAGGGGCTTCAAGAGACCCAGTACTTC. As protein: CASSVQGLQETQYF. The genes are TRBV6-1 and TRBJ2-5; tentatively, D is TRBD1 (6 bases). The V end was cut by 4 bases, the J end by 2 bases, with 11 bases between. Germline V CDR1 and CDR2: MNHNS, SASEGT. CDR3 length: 14 residues.

This clone was counted ten times or more. V usage is TRBV14 and J usage is TRBJ2-6, with 9 nucleotides matching TRBD2. Losses at the gene ends were 8 bases for V and 2 bases for J; bases not matched to a gene: 4. The germline gives CDR1 SGHDN, CDR2 FVKESK. The CDR3 is 15 amino acids. CDR3 nucleotides: TGTGCCAGCCGGGCTAGCGGGACTGGGGCCAACGTCCTGACTTTC. Protein: CASRASGTGANVLTF. The whole variable domain, filled in from reference TRBV14 and TRBJ2-6, reads EAGVTQFPSHSVIEKGQTVTLRCDPISGHDNLYWYRRVMGKEIKFLLHFVKESKQDESGMPNNRFLAERTGGTYSTLKVQPAELEDSGVYFCASRASGTGANVLTFGAGSRLTVL.

V and J are TRBV9 and TRBJ1-1; D perhaps matches TRBD1 (5 bases). Germline V gene data show CDR1 as SGDLS and CDR2 as YYNGEE. The CDR3 totals 14 residues. The V end lost 7 bases, the J end lost 1 base, and 14 bases lay between the germline ends. The CDR3 protein is CASGLEGANTEAFF. The DNA for the CDR3 is TGTGCCAGCGGTCTTGAAGGGGCGAACACTGAAGCTTTCTTT.

This chain connects TRBV28 to TRBJ1-1; 9 bases align to TRBD1. Germline CDR1 and CDR2: MDHEN and SYDVKM. The CDR3 runs 14 residues. V dropped 4 bases and J dropped 4; count of bases not matched to a gene: 4. CDR3 protein: CASSSGQGGTEAFF. CDR3 nucleotides: TGTGCCAGCAGTTCGGGACAGGGAGGCACTGAAGCTTTCTTT.

The V and J genes are TRBV18 and TRBJ2-1, with 7 bases aligning to TRBD2. Germline lookup yields CDR1 KGHSH and CDR2 LQKENI. Trimming removed 0 bases from V and 7 bases from J; junction bases left unmatched: 3. This CDR3 comprises 14 residues. CDR3 protein: CASSPPPSGNEQFF. The DNA of the CDR3 is TGTGCCAGCTCACCACCGCCTAGCGGAAATGAGCAGTTCTTC.

The chain has TRBV6-6 and TRBJ1-2, with D uncertain. The CDR3 is 13 amino acids. V was clipped by 6 bases and J by 0 bases, with 8 bases between them. Germline-derived CDR1 and CDR2 are MNHNY and SVGAGI (reference sequence). CDR3 bases: TGTGCCAGCAGCCCGGGTGCTAACTATGGCTACACCTTC. It codes for CASSPGANYGYTF.

The rearrangement uses TRBV5-1 and TRBJ2-7, with TRBD2 as a possible D gene (6 bases). CDR1 is SGHRS, CDR2 YFSETQ, per germline. The V end lost 0 bases, the J end lost 2 bases, and 12 bases lay between the germline ends. This CDR3 has 15 amino acids. The CDR3 DNA is TGCGCCAGCAGCTTGGCGGAGGGTTTTACCTACGAGCAGTACTTC. It codes for CASSLAEGFTYEQYF.